Following are 20 T cell receptor beta chains from one sample sequenced in a study of blood T cell repertoires in COVID-19. Generated by immunoSEQ multiplex PCR, the TCRdb table keeps only in-frame clones and is missing some. This table holds over 250,000 clones, over 75% found once. Sequencing input: peripheral blood. Receptors were obtained from a human donor in a cohort sampled during active COVID-19.

The chain uses TRBV7-9 and TRBJ1-4; the D is unclear. Germline V gives CDR1 SEHNR, CDR2 FQNEAQ (reference sequence). CDR3 length: 15 amino acids. The V and J ends lost 1 base and 8 bases respectively, with 14 bases between them. The CDR3 DNA is TGTGCCAGCAGCTTAGGCTCGGGATCGGGAGAAAAACTGTTTTTT. It encodes CASSLGSGSGEKLFF.

In its sample, this clone was seen a few times. V gene TRBV7-8 combines with J gene TRBJ2-1, with D perhaps TRBD2 (6 bases). Trimming removed 7 bases at V and 2 bases at J, with 12 bases between. Germline V gene sequence: CDR1 SGHVS, CDR2 FQNEAQ. This CDR3 has 14 amino acids. The DNA for the CDR3 is TGTGCCAGCATGCGGGACCGAACCTACAATGAGCAGTTCTTC. As protein: CASMRDRTYNEQFF.

The CDR3 DNA sequence: TGTGCCAGCAGCGTAGCCCCAGGGGGGGAGCAGTTCTTC. The encoded protein is CASSVAPGGEQFF. The chain carries TRBV9 and TRBJ2-1, with D perhaps TRBD1 (7 bases). Germline-derived CDR1 and CDR2 are SGDLS and YYNGEE. This CDR3 is built from 13 residues. Trimming left V 0 bases short and J 10 bases short, with 11 bases between.

This clone was picked up a small number of times. The chain uses TRBV12-5 and TRBJ1-5; TRBD1 aligns across 7 bases. V shed 5 bases and J 6 bases; nucleotides not matched to a gene: 7. The CDR3 runs to 14 residues. Germline V lookup: CDR1 LGHNT, CDR2 FRNRAP. CDR3 in amino acids: CASGPMTGTQPQHF. Here the CDR3 DNA reads TGTGCTAGTGGTCCAATGACAGGGACTCAGCCCCAGCATTTT.

The chain carries TRBV6-2 or TRBV6-3 and TRBJ2-2; 8 bases line up with TRBD2. CDR1 MNHEY and CDR2 SVGEGT come from the germline V gene. This CDR3 region has 15 residues. Germline trimming cut 5 bases from V and 1 base from J; bases unmatched to any gene: 3. The CDR3 reads CASSPSGRNTGELFF. The CDR3 region has the DNA TGTGCCAGCAGTCCCAGCGGGAGGAACACCGGGGAGCTGTTTTTT.

The J gene is TRBJ2-1, the V gene TRBV3-1 (or the pseudogene TRBV3-2), with 7 positions matching TRBD2. Per the germline V gene, CDR1 is LGHDT and CDR2 is YNNKEL (reference sequence). There are 15 residues in the CDR3. Trimming removed 4 bases from V and 2 bases from J; junction bases left unmatched: 5. CDR3 nucleotides: TGTGCCAGCAGCCCACTCAGCGGGACCTACAATGAGCAGTTCTTC. Its protein is CASSPLSGTYNEQFF.

The J gene is TRBJ1-5, the V gene TRBV5-6; D possibly corresponds to TRBD1 (6 bases). The germline V gene encodes CDR1 SGHDT and CDR2 YYEEEE. V was pared by 2 bases and J by 6 bases, with 15 bases between. The CDR3 spans 15 residues. The CDR3 region has the DNA TGTGCCAGCAGCTTAAGCTTGGGGGGGGCTCAGCCCCAGCATTTT. It yields the protein CASSLSLGGAQPQHF.

The chain links TRBV19 to TRBJ2-7; 12 bases line up with TRBD1. There are 16 residues in the CDR3. Germline V gene lookup returns CDR1 LNHDA and CDR2 SQIVND (reference sequence). V was clipped by 5 bases and J by 7 bases; unmatched bases: 12. The CDR3 region is CASSHPPGQGADEQYF. CDR3 bases: TGTGCCAGTAGTCACCCTCCGGGACAGGGGGCGGATGAGCAGTACTTC.

The genes are TRBV3-1 (or the pseudogene TRBV3-2) and TRBJ2-1; 16 bases fit TRBD2. There are 19 residues in the CDR3. Germline CDR1 is LGHDT and CDR2 is YNNKEL (reference sequence). The V and J ends lost 4 bases and 4 bases, in that order; junction bases with no gene match: 10. The CDR3 loop is CASSPTGTSGRAGYNEQFF. As DNA, the CDR3 is TGTGCCAGCAGCCCGACCGGGACTAGCGGGAGGGCCGGATACAATGAGCAGTTCTTC.

This clone has only a few counts. The chain couples TRBV18 to TRBJ1-5; tentative D call: TRBD1 (5 bases). Trimming left V 2 bases short and J 3 bases short, with 8 bases between. CDR1 and CDR2 from the germline V gene are KGHSH and LQKENI. The CDR3 is made up of 14 amino acids. In DNA, the CDR3 is TGTGCCAGCTCACCAGCCAGGGACAATCAGCCCCAGCATTTT. Its translation is CASSPARDNQPQHF.

This chain uses TRBV30 with TRBJ2-7, with 7 bases that match TRBD2. The CDR3 is 14 residues long. The germline CDR1 and CDR2 sequences are GTSNPN and SVGIG (reference sequence). Unmatched junction bases numbered 8, after V lost 4 bases and J lost 2 bases. DNA for the CDR3: TGTGCCTGGACTAGCGGTACTCAGGCCTACGAGCAGTACTTC. Residues: CAWTSGTQAYEQYF.

The V gene is TRBV5-6, the J gene TRBJ1-1; 7 bases are a match to TRBD1. After removal of 3 bases from V and 4 bases from J, the junction contained 6 bases not matched to a gene. The length of the CDR3 is 14 residues. Germline V lookup: CDR1 SGHDT, CDR2 YYEEEE. The CDR3 nucleotides are TGTGCCAGCAGCTGGCCGACAGGGCCCACTGAAGCTTTCTTT. Its protein product is CASSWPTGPTEAFF.

V usage is TRBV3-1 (or the pseudogene TRBV3-2) and J usage is TRBJ2-4, with 9 bases identical to TRBD2. V was pared by 0 bases and J by 7 bases, with 4 bases of the junction left unmatched. The CDR3 extends over 15 amino acids. Looked up from germline, CDR1 is LGHDT and CDR2 is YNNKEL (reference sequence). The chain's CDR3 is CASSQDPSGMNIQYF. In DNA form, the CDR3 reads TGTGCCAGCAGCCAAGATCCTAGCGGGATGAACATTCAGTACTTC.

This sequence joins TRBV27 and TRBJ1-5; D is unclear. The CDR3 spans 15 residues. V was pared by 3 bases and J by 5 bases, with 14 bases between. The germline V gene encodes CDR1 MNHEY and CDR2 SMNVEV (reference sequence). The CDR3, as DNA: TGTGCCAGCAGTTTCCGTGCCAGCGACTATCAGCCCCAGCATTTT. The encoded protein is CASSFRASDYQPQHF.

The V gene is TRBV5-4, the J gene TRBJ2-2; 16 bases fit TRBD2. Germline lookup yields CDR1 SGHNT and CDR2 YYREEE (reference sequence). Unmatched junction bases numbered 8, after V lost 4 bases and J lost 5 bases. This CDR3 has 18 amino acids. The CDR3 coding sequence is TGTGCCAGCAGCCCGGGACTAGCGGGAGGGCCGGGAACCGGGGAGCTGTTTTTT. It is translated as CASSPGLAGGPGTGELFF. The variable domain in full, with the rest retrieved from reference TRBV5-4 and TRBJ2-2, is ETGVTQSPTHLIKTRGQQVTLRCSSQSGHNTVSWYQQALGQGPQFIFQYYREEENGRGNFPPRFSGLQFPNYSSELNVNALELDDSALYLCASSPGLAGGPGTGELFFGEGSRLTVL.

V gene TRBV21-1 combines with J gene TRBJ2-2; the DNA was not compared with TRBD2, the D call given in the table. TRBV21-1 is a known pseudogene. This CDR3 has 14 amino acids. CDR3 DNA sequence: TGTGCCAGCACGACTAGCGGAAACACCGGGGAGCTGTTTTTT. Its protein is CASTTSGNTGELFF.

This clone was counted between two and nine times. The V call is TRBV7-9, the J call TRBJ1-1, with 9 positions matching TRBD1. The V gene's germline CDR1 is SEHNR and CDR2 FQNEAQ (reference sequence). The CDR3 covers 14 residues. Unmatched junction bases numbered 3, after V lost 3 bases and J lost 4 bases. The CDR3, as DNA: TGTGCCAGCAGCTTCAGACAGGGGGTCACTGAAGCTTTCTTT. This sequence encodes CASSFRQGVTEAFF. Filled out from reference TRBV7-9 and TRBJ1-1, the complete variable domain reads DTGVSQNPRHKITKRGQNVTFRCDPISEHNRLYWYRQTLGQGPEFLTYFQNEAQLEKSRLLSDRFSAERPKGSFSTLEIQRTEQGDSAMYLCASSFRQGVTEAFFGQGTRLTVV.

This clone was seen only once. The J gene is TRBJ2-1, the V gene TRBV25-1, with a tentative D call TRBD2 (6 bases). Trimming took off 6 bases at V and 6 bases at J, with 6 bases between the two ends. Germline loops: CDR1 MGHDK, CDR2 SYGVNS. This CDR3 region has 11 residues. In DNA, the CDR3 is TGTGCCAGCAGGGGGGGCAATGAGCAGTTCTTC. Translated, it gives CASRGGNEQFF.

The chain joins TRBV28 to TRBJ1-2; 7 nucleotides line up with TRBD1. CDR3 length: 15 amino acids. Per the germline V gene, CDR1 is MDHEN and CDR2 is SYDVKM. V gave up 6 bases and J gave up 8 bases; unmatched junction bases: 15. CDR3 in DNA: TGTGCCAGCAGACCCAACGATGGGACAGTAAGCGGCTACACCTTC. Its translation: CASRPNDGTVSGYTF.

The rearrangement uses TRBV2 and TRBJ1-5; no reliable D call. The germline gives CDR1 SNHLY, CDR2 FYNNEI. Trimming shortened V by 5 bases and J by 2 bases, and 13 bases separated the two germline ends. The CDR3 length is 15 residues. CDR3 DNA sequence: TGTGCCAGCAGTCGGATATTACGGGGCAATCAGCCCCAGCATTTT. This encodes CASSRILRGNQPQHF. The entire variable domain, with the rest obtained from reference TRBV2 and TRBJ1-5, is as follows: EPEVTQTPSHQVTQMGQEVILRCVPISNHLYFYWYRQILGQKVEFLVSFYNNEISEKSEIFDDQFSVERPDGSNFTLKIRSTKLEDSAMYFCASSRILRGNQPQHFGDGTRLSIL.